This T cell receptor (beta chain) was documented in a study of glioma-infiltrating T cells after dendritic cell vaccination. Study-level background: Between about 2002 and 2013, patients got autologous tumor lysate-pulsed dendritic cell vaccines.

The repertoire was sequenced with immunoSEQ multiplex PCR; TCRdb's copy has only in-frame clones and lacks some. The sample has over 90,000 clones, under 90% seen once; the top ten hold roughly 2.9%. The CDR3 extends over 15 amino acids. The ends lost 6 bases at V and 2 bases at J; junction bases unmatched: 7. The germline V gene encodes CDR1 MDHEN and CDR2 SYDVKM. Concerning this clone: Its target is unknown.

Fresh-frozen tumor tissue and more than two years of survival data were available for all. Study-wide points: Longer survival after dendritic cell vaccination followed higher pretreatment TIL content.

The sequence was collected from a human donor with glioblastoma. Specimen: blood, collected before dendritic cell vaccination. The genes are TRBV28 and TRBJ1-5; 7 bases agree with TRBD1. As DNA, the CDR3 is TGTGCCAGCAGACCCTTGGGACAGCGCAATCAGCCCCAGCATTTT. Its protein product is CASRPLGQRNQPQHF.